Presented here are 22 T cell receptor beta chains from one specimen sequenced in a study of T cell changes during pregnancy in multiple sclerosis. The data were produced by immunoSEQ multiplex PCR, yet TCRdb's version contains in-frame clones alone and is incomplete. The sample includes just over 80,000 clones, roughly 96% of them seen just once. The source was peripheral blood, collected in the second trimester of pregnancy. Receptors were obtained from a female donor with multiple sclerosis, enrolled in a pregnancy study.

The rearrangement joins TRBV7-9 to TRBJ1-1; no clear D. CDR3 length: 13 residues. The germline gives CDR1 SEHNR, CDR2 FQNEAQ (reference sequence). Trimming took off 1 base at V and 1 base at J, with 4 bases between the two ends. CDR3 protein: CASSLVQNTEAFF. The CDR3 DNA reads TGTGCCAGCAGCTTAGTCCAGAACACTGAAGCTTTCTTT.

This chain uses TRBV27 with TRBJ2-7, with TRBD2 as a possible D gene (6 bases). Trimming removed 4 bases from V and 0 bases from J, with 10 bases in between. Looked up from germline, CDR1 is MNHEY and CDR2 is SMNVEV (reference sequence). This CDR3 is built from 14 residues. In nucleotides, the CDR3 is TGTGCCAGCAGTTCCCGGGACTCCTCCTACGAGCAGTACTTC. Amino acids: CASSSRDSSYEQYF.

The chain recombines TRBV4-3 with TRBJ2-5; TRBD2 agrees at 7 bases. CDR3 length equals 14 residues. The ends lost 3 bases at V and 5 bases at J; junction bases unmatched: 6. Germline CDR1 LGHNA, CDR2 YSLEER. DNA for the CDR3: TGCGCCAGCAGCCAGGGACTAACTGCCGAGACCCAGTACTTC. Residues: CASSQGLTAETQYF.

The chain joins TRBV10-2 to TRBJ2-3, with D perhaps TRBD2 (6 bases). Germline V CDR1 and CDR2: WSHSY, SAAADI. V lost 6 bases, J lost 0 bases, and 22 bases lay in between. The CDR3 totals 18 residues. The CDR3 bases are TGCGCCAGCAGCGATGAGAGAAGAGCGGGTCTGAGCACAGATACGCAGTATTTT. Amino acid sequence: CASSDERRAGLSTDTQYF.

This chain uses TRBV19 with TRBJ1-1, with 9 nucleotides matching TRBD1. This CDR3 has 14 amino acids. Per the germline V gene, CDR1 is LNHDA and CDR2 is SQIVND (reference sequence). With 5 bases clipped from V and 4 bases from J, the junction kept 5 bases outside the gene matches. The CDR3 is CASSYRGPGTEAFF. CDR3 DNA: TGTGCCAGTAGTTACAGGGGGCCAGGCACTGAAGCTTTCTTT.

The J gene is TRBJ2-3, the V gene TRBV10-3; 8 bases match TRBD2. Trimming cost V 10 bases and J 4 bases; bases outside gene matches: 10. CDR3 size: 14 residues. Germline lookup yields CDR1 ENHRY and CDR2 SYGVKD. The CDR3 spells CATQAGVGADTQYF. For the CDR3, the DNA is TGTGCCACTCAAGCGGGAGTCGGGGCAGATACGCAGTATTTT.

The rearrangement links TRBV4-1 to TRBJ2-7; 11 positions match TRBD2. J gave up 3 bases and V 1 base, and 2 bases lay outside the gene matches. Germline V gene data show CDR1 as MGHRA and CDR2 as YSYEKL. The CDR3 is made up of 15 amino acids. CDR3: CASSQVTSGSYEQYF. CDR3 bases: TGCGCCAGCAGCCAAGTTACTAGCGGGAGCTACGAGCAGTACTTC.

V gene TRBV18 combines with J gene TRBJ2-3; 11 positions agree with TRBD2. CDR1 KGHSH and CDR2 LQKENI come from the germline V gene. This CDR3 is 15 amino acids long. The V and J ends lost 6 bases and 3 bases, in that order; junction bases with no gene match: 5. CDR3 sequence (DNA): TGTGCCAGCTCGGCCGGGACTAGCGGAACAGATACGCAGTATTTT. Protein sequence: CASSAGTSGTDTQYF.

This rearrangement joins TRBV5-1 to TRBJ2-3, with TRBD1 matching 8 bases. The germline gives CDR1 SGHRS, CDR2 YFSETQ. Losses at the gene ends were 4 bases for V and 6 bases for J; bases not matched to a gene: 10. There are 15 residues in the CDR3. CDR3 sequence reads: CASSLGTGHTDTQYF. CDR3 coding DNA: TGCGCCAGCAGCCTCGGGACAGGCCACACGGATACGCAGTATTTT.

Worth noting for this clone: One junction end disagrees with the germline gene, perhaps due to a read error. The CDR3 here is CASSPQGPEPQHF. DNA of the CDR3: TGTGCCAGCTCCCCACAGGGGCCGGAGCCCCAGCATTTT. V gene TRBV18 combines with J gene TRBJ1-5; 7 bases are shared with TRBD1. The CDR3 sequence is 13 residues long. Germline V gene data show CDR1 as KGHSH and CDR2 as LQKENI.

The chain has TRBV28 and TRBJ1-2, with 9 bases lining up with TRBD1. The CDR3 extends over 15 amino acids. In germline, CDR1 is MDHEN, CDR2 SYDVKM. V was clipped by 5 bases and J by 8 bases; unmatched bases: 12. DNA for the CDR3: TGTGCCAGCAGTACCGACCCCGGGACAGGGTACGGCTACACCTTC. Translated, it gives CASSTDPGTGYGYTF.

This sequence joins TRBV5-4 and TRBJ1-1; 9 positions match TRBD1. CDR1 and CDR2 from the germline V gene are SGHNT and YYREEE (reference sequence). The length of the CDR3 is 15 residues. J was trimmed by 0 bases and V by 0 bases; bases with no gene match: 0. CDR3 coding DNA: TGTGCCAGCAGCTTGGGACAGGGGGTGAACACTGAAGCTTTCTTT. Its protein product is CASSLGQGVNTEAFF.

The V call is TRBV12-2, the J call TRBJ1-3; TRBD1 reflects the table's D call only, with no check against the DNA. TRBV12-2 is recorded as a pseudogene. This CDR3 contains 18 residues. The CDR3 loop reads CASRSSGPQGISGNTIYF. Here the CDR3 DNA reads TGTGCAAGTCGCTCATCCGGACCTCAGGGGATCTCTGGAAACACCATATATTTT.

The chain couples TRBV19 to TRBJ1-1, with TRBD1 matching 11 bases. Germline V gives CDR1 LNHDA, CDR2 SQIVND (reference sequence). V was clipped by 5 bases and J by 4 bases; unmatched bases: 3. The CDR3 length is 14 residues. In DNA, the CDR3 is TGTGCCAGTAGTCAGGGGACAGGGGGCACTGAAGCTTTCTTT. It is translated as CASSQGTGGTEAFF.

The chain's CDR3 is CASSQILGHDQNIQYF. Here the CDR3 DNA reads TGCGCCAGCAGCCAAATCCTAGGACATGACCAAAACATTCAGTACTTC. The chain links TRBV10-1 to TRBJ2-4, with TRBD1 as a possible D gene (5 bases). The CDR3 totals 16 residues. The V end was cut by 6 bases, the J end by 5 bases, with 20 bases between. Per germline, CDR1 WNHNN and CDR2 SYGVQD (reference sequence).

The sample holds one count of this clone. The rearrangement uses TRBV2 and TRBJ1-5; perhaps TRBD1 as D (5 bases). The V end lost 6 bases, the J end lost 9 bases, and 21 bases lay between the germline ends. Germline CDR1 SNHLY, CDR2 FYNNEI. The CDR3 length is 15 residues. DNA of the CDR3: TGTGCCAGCAGGGCCGACAGTAACTTCGCATCGCCCCAGCATTTT. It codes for CASRADSNFASPQHF.

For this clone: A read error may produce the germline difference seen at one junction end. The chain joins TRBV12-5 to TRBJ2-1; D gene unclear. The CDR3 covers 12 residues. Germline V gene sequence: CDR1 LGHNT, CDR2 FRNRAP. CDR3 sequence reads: CASQRSYNEQFF. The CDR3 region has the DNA TGCGCTTCCCAGCGTTCCTACAATGAGCAGTTCTTC.

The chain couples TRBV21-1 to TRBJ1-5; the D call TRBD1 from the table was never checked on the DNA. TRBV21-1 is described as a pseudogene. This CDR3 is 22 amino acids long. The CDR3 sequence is CASSNQDRVGESGICSNQPQHF. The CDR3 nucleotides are TGTGCCAGCAGCAACCAAGACAGGGTAGGGGAGTCAGGGATATGCAGCAATCAGCCCCAGCATTTT.

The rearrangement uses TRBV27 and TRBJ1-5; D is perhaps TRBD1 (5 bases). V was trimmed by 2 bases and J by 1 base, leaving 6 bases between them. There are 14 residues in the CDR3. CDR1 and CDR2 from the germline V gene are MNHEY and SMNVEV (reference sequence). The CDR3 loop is CASSLAGSNQPQHF. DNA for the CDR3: TGTGCCAGCAGTTTAGCAGGGAGCAATCAGCCCCAGCATTTT.

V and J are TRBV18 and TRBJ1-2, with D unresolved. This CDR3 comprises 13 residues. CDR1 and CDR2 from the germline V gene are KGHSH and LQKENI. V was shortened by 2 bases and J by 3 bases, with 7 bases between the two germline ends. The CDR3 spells CASSPGQDYGYTF. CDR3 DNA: TGTGCCAGCTCACCAGGGCAGGACTATGGCTACACCTTC.

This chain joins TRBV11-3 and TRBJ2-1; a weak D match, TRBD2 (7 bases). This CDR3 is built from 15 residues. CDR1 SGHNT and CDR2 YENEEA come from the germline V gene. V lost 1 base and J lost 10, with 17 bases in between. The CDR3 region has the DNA TGTGCCAGCAGCTTAGGGAGGATACAGGGAGGGGAGCAGTTCTTC. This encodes CASSLGRIQGGEQFF.

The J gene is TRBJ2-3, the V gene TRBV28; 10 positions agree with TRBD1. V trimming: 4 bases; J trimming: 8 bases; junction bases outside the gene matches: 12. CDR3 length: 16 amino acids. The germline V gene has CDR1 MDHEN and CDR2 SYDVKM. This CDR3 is CASSSRTGGRGSTQYF. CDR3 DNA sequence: TGTGCCAGCAGTTCGAGGACAGGGGGAAGAGGGAGTACGCAGTATTTT.